Sequencing of this T cell receptor beta chain was carried out in a study of shared clonotypes between healthy human individuals. Study-level points and caveats: In a few donors, around 5% of naive CD4 clonotypes appeared in common. Sampling involved blood alone; tissue repertoires likely differ.

The V gene's germline CDR1 is GTSNPN and CDR2 SVGIG (reference sequence). Trimming removed 4 bases at V and 6 bases at J, with 12 bases between. This CDR3 spans 13 amino acids. The authors distributed each subset's genomic DNA evenly over several immunoSEQ plates. Repertoires were generated with immunoSEQ multiplex PCR, while TCRdb's copy carries only in-frame clones and drops some. The sample has roughly 2.6 million clones, 90% to 95% seen once. Investigators divided CD4+ cells into CD45RA+ naive and CD45RA-negative memory subsets. Worth noting for this clone: Its antigen is as yet unknown.

The V gene is TRBV30, the J gene TRBJ2-2; D is perhaps TRBD2 (5 bases). The specimen sequenced was naive CD4+ T cells sorted from blood. Subset here: CD45RA+ positively selected. This TCR was sampled from a man aged 18 to 30 in good health. The DNA of the CDR3 is TGTGCCTGGAACCGGGGTAGCGCCGGGGAGCTGTTTTTT. Protein sequence: CAWNRGSAGELFF.